This T cell receptor beta chain was sequenced for a study of PD-1 blockade in mismatch repair-deficient tumors. Some clones are missing from TCRdb's copy, which holds only in-frame ones; the method was immunoSEQ multiplex PCR. The profile covers 90,000 to 120,000 clones, with 82% appearing a single time and around 5.8% taken by the ten largest. This CDR3 is built from 17 residues. Looked up from germline, CDR1 is SNHLY and CDR2 is FYNNEI. The germline V and J ends were trimmed by 6 bases and 4 bases, with 22 bases remaining between them. The sample here was peripheral blood, taken about eight months after starting pembrolizumab. The chain has TRBV2 and TRBJ1-3; D unresolved. The TCR comes from an adult with mismatch repair-deficient cancer. This chain's CDR3 is CASSPNPLGGYGNTIYF. In DNA form, the CDR3 reads TGTGCCAGCAGCCCCAACCCCTTGGGAGGGTACGGAAACACCATATATTTT.